The following is a T cell receptor (beta chain) sequence with its context. The antigen remains undetermined. In the original workflow: In papillary thyroid cancer, a distant-metastasis classifier was built using CDR3 differences across clinicopathological groups. MiXCR reprocessed the PCR reads for TCRdb. TCRdb, not the authors, supplied the V and J calls. The sample records 25,000 to 30,000 clones, around a quarter being singletons. The sample originates from a study of metastatic and nonmetastatic thyroid tumors. Turning to the study itself: Patients with malignant and benign thyroid disease provided blood and tumor or nodule tissue, whose repertoires were compared.

Thyroid surgery was preceded by no treatment in any patient. Study results and caveats: Reported TCR beta diversity, measured in blood and tumor, was significantly higher for malignant thyroid tumors than for benign nodules.

Germline V gene sequence: CDR1 DFQATT, CDR2 SNEGSKA (reference sequence). CDR3 length: 17 amino acids. The J segment lost 2 bases and the V segment lost 2 bases, leaving 9 bases of the junction unmatched. This chain joins TRBV20-1 and TRBJ2-7, with 13 bases aligning to TRBD2. This clonotype was obtained from a female donor with papillary thyroid cancer or a benign thyroid nodule (not recorded which). Some clones in this sample may be carry-over from other donors' samples. The sequenced material came from blood. The CDR3 nucleotides read TGCAGTGCTAGAACCGGGACTAGCGGGACCATAACCTACGAGCAGTACTTC. Residues: CSARTGTSGTITYEQYF.